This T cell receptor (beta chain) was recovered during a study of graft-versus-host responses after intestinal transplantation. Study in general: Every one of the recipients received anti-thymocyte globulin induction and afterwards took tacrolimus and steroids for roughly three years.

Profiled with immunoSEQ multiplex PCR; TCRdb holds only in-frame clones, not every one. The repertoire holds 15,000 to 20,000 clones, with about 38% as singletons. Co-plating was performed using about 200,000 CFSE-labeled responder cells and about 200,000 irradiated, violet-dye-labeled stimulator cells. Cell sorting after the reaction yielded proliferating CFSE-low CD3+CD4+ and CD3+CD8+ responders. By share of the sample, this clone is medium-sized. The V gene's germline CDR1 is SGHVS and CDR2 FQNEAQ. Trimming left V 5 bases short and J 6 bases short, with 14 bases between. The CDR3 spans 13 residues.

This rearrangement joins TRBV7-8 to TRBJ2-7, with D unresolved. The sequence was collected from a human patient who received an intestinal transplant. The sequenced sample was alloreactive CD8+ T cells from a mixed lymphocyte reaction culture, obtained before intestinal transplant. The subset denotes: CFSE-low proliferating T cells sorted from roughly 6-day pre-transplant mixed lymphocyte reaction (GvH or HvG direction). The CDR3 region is CASSHEPFAEQYF. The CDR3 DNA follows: TGTGCCAGCAGCCACGAACCTTTTGCCGAGCAGTACTTC. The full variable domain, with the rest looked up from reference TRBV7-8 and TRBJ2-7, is GAGVSQSPRYKVAKRGQDVALRCDPISGHVSLFWYQQALGQGPEFLTYFQNEAQLDKSGLPSDRFFAERPEGSVSTLKIQRTQQEDSAVYLCASSHEPFAEQYFGPGTRLTVT.